This passage covers 16 T cell receptor beta chains from one sample sequenced in a study of T cell responses to AZD1222 COVID-19 vaccine (TCRdb year 2021). To prepare the library, the immunoSEQ multiplex PCR assay was applied. The source is immuneACCESS, and TCRdb retained only in-frame sequences with V and J called. Part of the clones is not carried over; for the studies checked, unresolved V genes explain less than half of this, and the remainder is unexplained. The sample table lists more than 110,000 clones, about 92% of them with a count of one. The ten top clones hold 7.5% to 9.5% of the sample. What the time point label conveys for this sample: baseline before first vaccination. The sequencing used peripheral blood, collected on day 0 of AZD1222 vaccination. These receptors all come from an adult in good health.

The chain couples TRBV19 to TRBJ1-5; D perhaps matches TRBD1 (6 bases). This CDR3 is built from 13 residues. Trimming took off 9 bases at V and 4 bases at J, with 13 bases between the two ends. Germline CDR1 LNHDA, CDR2 SQIVND (reference sequence). The CDR3 DNA sequence: TGTGCCAGCCGCGGACAGCGGAATCAGCCCCAGCATTTT. Translating it yields CASRGQRNQPQHF.

The sample holds one count of this clone. The rearrangement links TRBV6-6 to TRBJ2-3; a possible D gene is TRBD2 (7 bases). The CDR3 consists of 14 residues. V lost 5 bases to trimming and J lost 2 bases, with 11 bases between them. The germline V gene has CDR1 MNHNY and CDR2 SVGAGI (reference sequence). The CDR3: CASSGGATTDTQYF. As DNA, the CDR3 is TGTGCCAGCAGTGGGGGGGCTACCACAGATACGCAGTATTTT.

V and J are TRBV19 and TRBJ1-3; D gene uncertain. V shed 6 bases and J shed 10 bases, with 13 bases lying between them. CDR3 length: 12 residues. Germline-derived CDR1 and CDR2 are LNHDA and SQIVND (reference sequence). The CDR3 nucleotides read TGTGCCAGTAGCCCCCCCGGGGTGACCATATATTTT. As protein: CASSPPGVTIYF.

This clone has just one count. This chain links TRBV27 with TRBJ2-7, with 8 bases matching TRBD1. V gave up 9 bases and J gave up 0 bases; unmatched junction bases: 1. Germline assignment: CDR1 MNHEY and CDR2 SMNVEV (reference sequence). This CDR3 comprises 12 residues. The CDR3, as DNA: TGTGCCAGGGGGACAGGCTCCTACGAGCAGTACTTC. Residues: CARGTGSYEQYF.

The genes are TRBV12-3 or TRBV12-4 and TRBJ2-1; D remains unclear. The CDR3 is made up of 12 amino acids. V dropped 3 bases and J dropped 8 bases, with 8 bases sitting between them. DNA for the CDR3: TGTGCCAGCAGTTTGGGTGTCTATGAGCAGTTCTTC. Encoded protein: CASSLGVYEQFF.

The chain employs TRBV28 and TRBJ1-2; D unresolved. Germline loops: CDR1 MDHEN, CDR2 SYDVKM. Trimming took off 7 bases at V and 1 base at J, with 10 bases between the two ends. The CDR3 has 13 residues. The CDR3 loop reads CASTLHLNYGYTF. DNA of the CDR3: TGTGCCAGCACCTTACACCTTAACTATGGCTACACCTTC.

The chain employs TRBV19 and TRBJ2-1; 7 bases are shared with TRBD1. CDR1 is LNHDA, CDR2 SQIVND, per germline (reference sequence). V gave up 5 bases and J gave up 4 bases; unmatched junction bases: 17. The CDR3 spans 18 residues. The CDR3 sequence: CASSPRIGGQTSYNEQFF. The CDR3 region has the DNA TGTGCCAGTAGTCCCCGCATAGGGGGACAGACAAGTTACAATGAGCAGTTCTTC.

This chain joins TRBV4-2 and TRBJ1-2; D gene unclear. CDR3 length: 14 residues. The germline V gene has CDR1 LGHNA and CDR2 YNFKEQ. Deletions cut 0 bases from V and 6 bases from J, with 11 bases between. The CDR3 loop is CASSQDMAGDGYTF. Written as DNA, the CDR3 is TGTGCCAGCAGCCAAGATATGGCGGGAGATGGCTACACCTTC.

The CDR3 DNA sequence: TGCGCCAGCAGCCAATCGCCCATGTACCAAGAGACCCAGTACTTC. It encodes CASSQSPMYQETQYF. The rearrangement uses TRBV4-1 and TRBJ2-5; D gene unclear. CDR1 is MGHRA and CDR2 is YSYEKL in the germline V gene. The CDR3 sequence is 15 residues long. V lost 2 bases to trimming and J lost 0 bases, with 10 bases between them.

The rearrangement uses TRBV27 and TRBJ2-2; 11 nucleotides align to TRBD2. Germline trimming cut 0 bases from V and 7 bases from J; bases unmatched to any gene: 13. CDR1 and CDR2 (germline): MNHEY, SMNVEV (reference sequence). CDR3 length equals 19 residues. In nucleotides, the CDR3 is TGTGCCAGCAGTTTATCGCCCCGCGCTAGCGGGGGGCTGGTCGGGGAGCTGTTTTTT. Translating it yields CASSLSPRASGGLVGELFF.

This clone was counted between two and nine times. The chain combines TRBV28 with TRBJ2-7, with D tentatively TRBD1 (6 bases). The CDR3 consists of 13 residues. The germline V gene has CDR1 MDHEN and CDR2 SYDVKM. The germline V and J ends were trimmed by 6 bases and 7 bases, with 16 bases remaining between them. This chain's CDR3 is CASRLTGLREQYF. DNA of the CDR3: TGTGCCAGCAGACTGACAGGCTTGAGGGAGCAGTACTTC. The whole variable domain, filled in from reference TRBV28 and TRBJ2-7, reads DVKVTQSSRYLVKRTGEKVFLECVQDMDHENMFWYRQDPGLGLRLIYFSYDVKMKEKGDIPEGYSVSREKKERFSLILESASTNQTSMYLCASRLTGLREQYFGPGTRLTVT.

The gene calls are TRBV6-5 and TRBJ2-7; possible D gene TRBD1, 5 bases. The V and J ends lost 2 bases and 5 bases respectively, with 13 bases between them. The germline gives CDR1 MNHEY, CDR2 SVGAGI. The CDR3 is 14 amino acids. The CDR3 loop reads CASSYTQEPNEQYF. CDR3 DNA sequence: TGTGCCAGCAGTTACACACAGGAACCCAACGAGCAGTACTTC.

This clone was detected once. The J gene is TRBJ2-7, the V gene TRBV5-1; 8 nucleotides agree with TRBD2. CDR3 length: 15 amino acids. With 4 bases clipped from V and 3 bases from J, the junction kept 9 bases outside the gene matches. Looked up from germline, CDR1 is SGHRS and CDR2 is YFSETQ. The CDR3 nucleotides read TGCGCCAGCAGCCCTGGAAGTAGCGGGGACTACGAGCAGTACTTC. Amino acid sequence: CASSPGSSGDYEQYF.

This rearrangement joins TRBV27 to TRBJ1-4, with a possible D match to TRBD1 (6 bases). The CDR3 is 15 amino acids. Trimming took off 5 bases at V and 3 bases at J, with 13 bases between the two ends. Germline V gene sequence: CDR1 MNHEY, CDR2 SMNVEV (reference sequence). Here the CDR3 DNA reads TGTGCCAGCAGTATAGTCGGGGGGCCTAATGAAAAACTGTTTTTT. Protein sequence: CASSIVGGPNEKLFF.

This clone appeared a single time. CDR3 sequence: CAWSPPYEGSNYGYTF. CDR3 coding DNA: TGTGCCTGGAGTCCCCCCTATGAGGGCTCTAACTATGGCTACACCTTC. The genes are TRBV30 and TRBJ1-2; D remains unclear. Trimming took 2 bases from V and 0 from J, leaving 16 bases between them. The CDR3 has 16 residues. Germline V gives CDR1 GTSNPN, CDR2 SVGIG (reference sequence).

V and J are TRBV6-1 and TRBJ2-7, with D possibly matching TRBD1 (6 bases). Deletions cut 1 base from V and 4 bases from J, with 8 bases between. Germline CDR1 is MNHNS and CDR2 is SASEGT. This CDR3 has 13 residues. The DNA for the CDR3 is TGTGCCAGCAGTGAAGGGACAGAGTACGAGCAGTACTTC. This gives the protein CASSEGTEYEQYF.